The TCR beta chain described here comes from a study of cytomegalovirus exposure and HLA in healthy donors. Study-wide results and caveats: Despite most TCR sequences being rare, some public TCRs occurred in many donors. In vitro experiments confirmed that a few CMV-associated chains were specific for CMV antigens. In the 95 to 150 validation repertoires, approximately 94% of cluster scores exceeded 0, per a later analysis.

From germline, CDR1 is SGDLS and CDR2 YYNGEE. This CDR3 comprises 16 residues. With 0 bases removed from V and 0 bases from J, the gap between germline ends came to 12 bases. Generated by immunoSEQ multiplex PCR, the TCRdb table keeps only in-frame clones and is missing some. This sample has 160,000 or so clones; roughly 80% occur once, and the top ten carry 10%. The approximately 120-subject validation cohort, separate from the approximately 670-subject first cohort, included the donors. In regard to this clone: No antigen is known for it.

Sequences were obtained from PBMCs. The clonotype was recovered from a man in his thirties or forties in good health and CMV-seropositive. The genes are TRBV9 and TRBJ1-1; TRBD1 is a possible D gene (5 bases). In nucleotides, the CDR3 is TGTGCCAGCAGCGTAGGGCAGGGCCTGATGAACACTGAAGCTTTCTTT. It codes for CASSVGQGLMNTEAFF.